The clone carrying this T cell receptor beta chain has just a few counts. Its matching antigen is unknown. The data originate from a study of T cells in Graves' hyperthyroidism and ophthalmopathy. Study-level results: Ophthalmopathy was model-predicted a median approximately 6.4 months pre-onset.

Germline assignment: CDR1 SGHRS and CDR2 YFSETQ. Unmatched junction bases numbered 8, after V lost 5 bases and J lost 4 bases. The CDR3 spans 16 residues. Patients with uncontrolled infections, other autoimmune diseases, pregnancy or lactation were excluded. At first hyperthyroidism diagnosis, before any ophthalmopathy symptoms, the blood sample was collected. RNA transcripts yielded amplified TCR beta CDR3 regions. Primed by the HTBI set, a first-round RT-PCR was run on the TCR CDR3. TCRdb ran MiXCR on the multiplex PCR reads and lists one entry per CDR3 protein. The sample lists 550,000 to 650,000 distinct CDR3 sequences, roughly 13% seen once, with roughly 6.2% in the top ten.

Input material: blood. This receptor was identified in a woman aged 25 to 45 with Graves' hyperthyroidism that later progressed to Graves' ophthalmopathy. The chain recombines TRBV5-1 with TRBJ2-7; 14 bases match TRBD2. The CDR3 nucleotides are TGCGCCAGCAGAACCGGGACTAGCGGGAGTCTTTACGAGCAGTACTTC. It encodes CASRTGTSGSLYEQYF.